This T cell receptor (beta chain) came from a study of CD8 T cells in ankylosing spondylitis. Trimming took off 0 bases at V and 9 bases at J, with 13 bases between the two ends. This CDR3 spans 14 amino acids. CDR1 is SGHRS, CDR2 YFSETQ, per germline. Libraries for TCR beta were made by quantitative 5'-RACE with molecular barcodes. TCRdb reprocessed the 5' RACE reads via MiXCR and lists one record per CDR3 protein. The top ten clones hold 2.5% to 3% of a sample with roughly 250,000 distinct CDR3 sequences, roughly a tenth of them seen once. This clonotype has only a few counts. Its matching antigen is unknown. Whole-study findings and limits: It appeared that ankylosing spondylitis blood was characterized by a TCR beta motif of several highly homologous variants. In reactive arthritis synovial fluid and blood, some motif variants had been reported before. Enrichment of disease-linked clones was reportedly significant in matched ankylosing spondylitis synovial fluid.

The sample taken for sequencing was blood, either unsorted or a sorted T cell fraction (not recorded which). The receptor's source is a male donor with ankylosing spondylitis or in good health (not recorded which). V usage is TRBV5-1 and J usage is TRBJ2-1; D is ambiguous. In nucleotides, the CDR3 is TGCGCCAGCAGCTTGGGGCCTGGGCCCACTGAGCAGTTCTTC. Translating gives CASSLGPGPTEQFF.